Sequencing of this T cell receptor (beta chain) was carried out in a study of blood T cell repertoires in COVID-19. The CDR3 has 15 amino acids. V trimming: 5 bases; J trimming: 8 bases; junction bases outside the gene matches: 11. Germline CDR1 and CDR2: MNHEY and SMNVEV (reference sequence). The assay was immunoSEQ multiplex PCR, and TCRdb's table has in-frame clones only and misses some. The sample includes 210,000 or so clones, about 91% of them seen just once. The V gene is TRBV27, the J gene TRBJ2-1, with 8 bases fitting TRBD1. Sequencing was done on a sample of peripheral blood. The TCR sequence derives from a man aged 30-40 years with acute or convalescent COVID-19. The CDR3: CASSLRTGINDEQFF. The CDR3 coding sequence is TGTGCCAGCAGTCTACGGACAGGGATCAACGATGAGCAGTTCTTC.